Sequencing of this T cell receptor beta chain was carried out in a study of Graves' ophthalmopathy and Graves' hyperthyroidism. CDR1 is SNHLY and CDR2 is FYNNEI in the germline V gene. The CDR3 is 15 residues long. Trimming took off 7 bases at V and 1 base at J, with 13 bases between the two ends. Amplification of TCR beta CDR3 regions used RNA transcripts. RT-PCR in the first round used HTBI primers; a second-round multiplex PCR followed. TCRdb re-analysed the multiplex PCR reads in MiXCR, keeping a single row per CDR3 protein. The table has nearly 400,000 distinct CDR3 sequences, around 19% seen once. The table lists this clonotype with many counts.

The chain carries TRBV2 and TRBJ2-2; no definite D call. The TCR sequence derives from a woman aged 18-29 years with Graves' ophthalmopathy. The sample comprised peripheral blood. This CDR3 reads CASTYGRLNTGELFF. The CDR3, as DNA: TGTGCCAGCACTTACGGACGGCTGAACACCGGGGAGCTGTTTTTT.